Given below is one T cell receptor (beta chain) in context. What it binds is unknown. This specimen belongs to a study of OX40 agonist ivuxolimab in advanced cancers. Background on the study: Three patients, one with hepatocellular carcinoma and two with cutaneous melanoma, achieved partial responses. General study findings and limits: Low levels of normalized T-cell clonal expansion also appeared in some nonresponders.

CDR3 length: 17 residues. Germline V gene lookup returns CDR1 MNHEY and CDR2 SMNVEV (reference sequence). V was shortened by 2 bases and J by 0 bases, with 14 bases between the two germline ends. Libraries were prepared by immunoSEQ multiplex PCR; TCRdb keeps only in-frame clonotypes and omits some of them. The sample includes about 94,000 clones, roughly 87% seen only once; the top ten take approximately 0.29%. This sample comprised CD4+ or CD8+ T cells sorted from blood, obtained in a trial of the OX40 agonist ivuxolimab. This TCR derives from an adult with an advanced solid tumor such as melanoma, head and neck, liver or kidney cancer. The chain recombines TRBV27 with TRBJ1-3, with D unclear. Here the CDR3 reads CASSLNPPGLSGNTIYF. For the CDR3, the DNA is TGTGCCAGCAGTTTAAACCCGCCAGGCCTCTCTGGAAACACCATATATTTT.